This T cell receptor (beta chain) was profiled in a study of T cell clusters in autoimmune cytopenias (dated by TCRdb to the late 2010s). In terms of the full investigation: A median TRB sequencing depth of 50,000 to 60,000 reads per sample was reached, and a median of roughly 2,500 distinct TRB clonotypes per sample was obtained. Alongside healthy, CLL and autoimmune hepatitis controls, autoimmune cytopenia patients had their peripheral blood TRB and IGH repertoires sequenced at active disease and again during treatment follow-up. The study aimed to test whether autoimmune cytopenia patients carry a disease-specific immune repertoire signature usable as a blood-based biomarker.

Study-wide findings and limitations: The GLIPH analysis suggested a lack of physiological T cell clusters in primary autoimmune cytopenia patients, since approximately 50 clusters were exclusive to healthy donors whereas more than 15 were exclusive to patients. In the comparison of secondary cytopenia with CLL, the cluster-lack signature was not observed, apparently because the dominant lymphoma-associated repertoire masked the signature. TRB repertoire shifts, with less even repertoires observed in secondary cytopenia and CLL, were mostly attributed to lymphoma bias rather than autoimmunity. Approximately 2.9-fold more exclusive TRB clusters were observed in healthy donors than in active autoimmune hepatitis patients, consistent with an autoimmunity-wide signature. The T cell clusters were defined only in silico, and the functional role of the clusters was left to be validated experimentally.

Multiplex PCR with a touch-down protocol amplified TRB rearrangements, with the TRB-A and TRB-B primer pools combined in a single tube. Illumina adapters and sample indices were added to the amplicons through two consecutive PCR reactions using Phusion HS II polymerase. After gel purification with the NucleoSpin Gel and PCR Clean-up kit, the amplicons were quantified by Qubit and checked for quality on an Agilent 2100 Bioanalyzer. Libraries were sequenced on an Illumina MiSeq using 600-cycle, single-indexed, paired-end runs. The authors processed their data as follows. MiXCR version 2.1.12 with the default MiXCR reference library was used to align and assemble TRB reads. A clone was defined by each unique CDR3 nucleotide sequence, and the analysis included only productive sequences with two or more reads. To assess repertoire diversity, an R script computed alpha-parameterized diversity profiles (alpha 0 to 5), which included the Shannon (alpha 1) and Simpson (alpha 2) indices. Combinatorial TRB VJ usage was calculated with the tcR package and was compared between cohorts by principal component analysis performed with ade4. GLIPH clustering of TCRbeta CDR3s was carried out on cohort pairs matched by age and read depth, and cluster frequencies were compared by Wilcoxon test. TCRdb reprocessed the reads, reporting each CDR3 protein sequence once and no DNA. For this entry, the V and J calls and clone size follow TCRdb and not the study's own pipeline. This sample's listing comprises around 8,000 distinct CDR3 sequences. The ten largest clones capture around 30% of the sample.

Each sample's TRB amplification started from 200 to 300 ng of peripheral blood genomic DNA, which corresponds to approximately 36,000 genome equivalents. Notes on this clonotype: What this receptor recognizes is not known.

The clonotype was recovered from a human donor with an autoimmune cytopenia or autoimmune hepatitis (not recorded which). Sequencing used peripheral blood.

The encoded CDR3 is CASSEFPADSYNSPLHF. The V and J segments used are TRBV6-1 and TRBJ1-6. Including the terminal cysteine and phenylalanine, the CDR3 comprises 17 residues. DNA is not recorded here. As encoded in the germline V gene, CDR1 is MNHNS while CDR2 is SASEGT.